The present entry profiles one T cell receptor (beta chain) with its context. CDR1 and CDR2 from the germline V gene are SNHLY and FYNNEI. There are 14 residues in the CDR3. Trimming left V 6 bases short and J 0 bases short, with 12 bases between. From RNA transcripts, TCR beta CDR3 regions were amplified. TCR CDR3 underwent first-round RT-PCR with the HTBI primer set. TCRdb re-derived calls from the multiplex PCR reads in MiXCR, one entry per CDR3 protein. The sample consists of hundreds of thousands of distinct CDR3 sequences, about a sixth of them appearing once. These data come from a study of T cells in Graves' hyperthyroidism and ophthalmopathy.

The rearrangement links TRBV2 to TRBJ2-7, with a possible D match to TRBD2 (6 bases). The sample comprised blood. This TCR derives from a woman aged 55-69 years with Graves' ophthalmopathy. The CDR3 bases are TGTGCCAGCAGCGCCCGGGAGTACTCCTACGAGCAGTACTTC. The encoded protein is CASSAREYSYEQYF.